This paragraph reports one TCR beta chain. The antigen remains unidentified. The data derive from a study of T cells expressing NK-cell markers. Overall study: The study drew TCR beta repertoires from sorted CD3+CD56+NKG2C+, CD3+CD56+NKG2C- and CD3+CD56-NKG2C+ T cells. Eight donors were sequenced, of whom seven were HCMV-seropositive, while the remaining one was HCMV-seronegative. General study findings and limits: These clonotypes also led the CD3+CD56-NKG2C+ fraction in a few donors. In a group of about six donors, dominant NKG2C+ clonotypes represented roughly 1.0-7.0% of CD8+ T cells.

TCRdb reanalyzed the 5' RACE reads and collapses them to one entry per CDR3 protein, without DNA. The repertoire table contains 400,000 to 500,000 distinct CDR3 sequences. Per germline, CDR1 WNHNN and CDR2 SYGVQD (reference sequence). The CDR3 totals 12 residues. This clonotype originated in a woman between 18 and 70 years old in good health. The sample comprised blood T cells: a sorted CD56 or NKG2C T cell subset, CD4+ or CD8+ T cells, or bulk PBMC T cells (not recorded which). V and J are TRBV10-1 and TRBJ1-2. CDR3 loop: CARPGPFYGYTF.